This T cell receptor (beta chain) was found in a study of CD8 T cells in Susac syndrome (dated by TCRdb to 2018 to 2020). At the level of the whole study: Repertoire sequencing was used to test whether CD8+ T cell activation and differentiation in Susac syndrome was antigen driven. What the study reported, not specific to this receptor: The number of individuals in the TCR sequencing and HLA analysis was recognized as being relatively small.

In regard to this clonotype: Its specific antigen is unknown. The record has no base qualities; no much larger clone is one base away.

RNA was extracted using the RNeasy kit, and roughly 0.5 to 1 ug of the RNA was reverse transcribed with random hexamers. The immunoSEQ multiplex PCR assay, covering 54 Vbeta and 13 Jbeta segments, was used to amplify TCR beta CDR3 regions. PCR amplification bias was corrected by using a synthetic template baseline for primer optimization and computational correction. In the original analysis: Reads were assigned to V, D and J genes according to IMGT and analyzed in immunoSEQ Analyzer, with only productive sequences retained. Clonality was calculated as one minus the Shannon entropy normalized by log2 of the number of productive unique sequences. Public and private clones were assessed among the 100 most prevalent clones of each patient and control. Clones were defined as Susac-specific when absent from the healthy and MS cohorts, from roughly 1,000 published viral clones and from other ImmuneACCESS disease sequences. TCRdb cleaned the public reads at Q25 with fastp, built clones with MiXCR and kept in-frame beta chains. Rows matching on CDR3 protein sequence are summarized as one entry with the most common DNA and genes. TCRdb, rather than the study authors, made the V and J calls. The sample records 150,000 to 200,000 distinct CDR3 sequences, about 94% of which are singletons. About 0.093% of the sample goes to the ten largest clones.

High-throughput TCR beta sequencing profiled peripheral blood CD8+ and CD4+ T cells from healthy donors, Susac syndrome patients and multiple sclerosis patients. Multiple sclerosis controls were treatment-naive patients with stable or active relapsing-remitting disease fulfilling revised McDonald criteria. Bulk CD8+ and CD4+ T cells were purified by magnetic negative isolation, while CD8+ TEMRA cells were enriched using FACS. Blood was drawn into EDTA tubes, processed within 24 hours, and PBMCs were isolated by density gradient centrifugation. PBMCs destined for TCR sequencing were cryopreserved in liquid nitrogen and later thawed in a 37 °C water bath. Purity of sorted or isolated CD4+, CD8+ and CD8+ TEMRA cells was at least 90%. Reading the germline V gene gives CDR1 MNHEY and CDR2 SVGAGI. There are 14 amino acids in the CDR3, from cysteine to phenylalanine inclusive. Left in the record is the CDR3 DNA by itself, 42 bases read in frame from the first base. V gives up 6 bases and J gives up 8 bases, and the segment between their germline ends measures 14 bases.

The chain joins TRBV6-5 to TRBJ1-6, with the D gene not confidently named. The TCR sequence derives from a human donor with multiple sclerosis. Input material: CD4+ T cells from PBMCs. The CDR3 is CASSPGSLHSPLHF. The sequenced DNA: TGTGCCAGCAGCCCCGGGTCATTGCATTCACCCCTCCACTTT.